Listed here are 23 T cell receptor beta chains from one sample, sequenced in a study of blood T cell repertoires in COVID-19. The protocol was immunoSEQ multiplex PCR, while the TCRdb copy is restricted to in-frame clones and leaves out a portion. The sample consists of under 250,000 clones, under 90% of them appearing once. The specimen was peripheral blood. The receptor set was obtained from a woman in her 40s with active or convalescent COVID-19.

The chain carries TRBV6-5 and TRBJ2-7; TRBD2 matches at 8 bases. Germline V gene lookup returns CDR1 MNHEY and CDR2 SVGAGI. Losses at the gene ends were 4 bases for V and 6 bases for J; bases not matched to a gene: 8. The CDR3 consists of 14 residues. CDR3 in amino acids: CASSLSGGVGEQYF. The CDR3 coding sequence is TGTGCCAGCAGTTTGAGCGGGGGAGTAGGCGAGCAGTACTTC.

This clone was observed once. V gene TRBV2 combines with J gene TRBJ2-7; 10 nucleotides align to TRBD2. This CDR3 comprises 15 residues. Trimming removed 8 bases from V and 6 bases from J; junction bases left unmatched: 13. Germline CDR1 is SNHLY and CDR2 is FYNNEI. As DNA, the CDR3 is TGTGCCAGCTCCTTCCAAGCGGGAGGGCCGAGCGAGCAGTACTTC. Protein product: CASSFQAGGPSEQYF.

The genes are TRBV19 and TRBJ1-5; TRBD1 matches 9 bases. V lost 5 bases to trimming and J lost 5 bases; unmatched junction nucleotides: 7. The V gene's germline CDR1 is LNHDA and CDR2 SQIVND (reference sequence). This CDR3 is built from 15 residues. This chain's CDR3 is CASSGTGGADQPQHF. CDR3 nucleotide sequence: TGTGCCAGTAGTGGAACAGGGGGCGCGGATCAGCCCCAGCATTTT. Based on the CDR3 plus reference TRBV19 and TRBJ1-5, the full variable domain is DGGITQSPKYLFRKEGQNVTLSCEQNLNHDAMYWYRQDPGQGLRLIYYSQIVNDFQKGDIAEGYSVSREKKESFPLTVTSAQKNPTAFYLCASSGTGGADQPQHFGDGTRLSIL.

This chain links TRBV7-9 with TRBJ1-2; D might be TRBD1 (5 bases). Germline CDR1 is SEHNR and CDR2 is FQNEAQ (reference sequence). The CDR3 covers 14 residues. Trimming removed 4 bases from V and 5 bases from J, with 14 bases in between. CDR3 loop: CASSWSGDRYGYTF. DNA of the CDR3: TGTGCCAGCAGCTGGTCGGGGGATCGTTATGGCTACACCTTC.

The V and J genes are TRBV5-4 and TRBJ2-5, with TRBD2 matching over 11 bases. J gave up 6 bases and V 5 bases, and 9 bases lay outside the gene matches. The CDR3 is made up of 15 amino acids. Looked up from germline, CDR1 is SGHNT and CDR2 is YYREEE (reference sequence). CDR3 coding DNA: TGTGCCAGCAGTCCTAGCGGGGGGTCCTACAAGACCCAGTACTTC. Translation: CASSPSGGSYKTQYF. Looking up the rest from reference TRBV5-4 and TRBJ2-5 gives the full variable domain: ETGVTQSPTHLIKTRGQQVTLRCSSQSGHNTVSWYQQALGQGPQFIFQYYREEENGRGNFPPRFSGLQFPNYSSELNVNALELDDSALYLCASSPSGGSYKTQYFGPGTRLLVL.

V gene TRBV5-6 combines with J gene TRBJ1-1, with no clear D. Germline CDR1 reads SGHDT; CDR2 reads YYEEEE. V lost 1 base to trimming and J lost 3 bases, with 7 bases between them. CDR3 size: 13 residues. The DNA for the CDR3 is TGTGCCAGCAGCTTGAGAGTGGACACTGAAGCTTTCTTT. Translation: CASSLRVDTEAFF.

The chain joins TRBV19 to TRBJ2-2, with no clear D. The V and J ends lost 3 bases and 0 bases respectively, with 5 bases between them. The CDR3 spans 14 residues. Germline CDR1 LNHDA, CDR2 SQIVND (reference sequence). The CDR3 DNA reads as TGTGCCAGTAGTATGTCTTCGAACACCGGGGAGCTGTTTTTT. Its translation is CASSMSSNTGELFF.

The chain recombines TRBV11-2 with TRBJ1-5, with D possibly matching TRBD1 (6 bases). From germline, CDR1 is SGHAT and CDR2 FQNNGV. V lost 5 bases and J lost 0, with 11 bases in between. The CDR3 consists of 15 residues. For the CDR3, the DNA is TGTGCCAGCAGCAAGACAGGTTATAGCAATCAGCCCCAGCATTTT. It codes for CASSKTGYSNQPQHF.

This clone came up once. The chain combines TRBV7-2 with TRBJ2-7, with a tentative D call TRBD1 (6 bases). The CDR3 has 13 residues. CDR1 is SGHTA, CDR2 FQGNSA, per germline. V shed 1 base and J shed 9 bases, with 13 bases lying between them. CDR3 sequence reads: CASSLGGQVVQYF. The CDR3 bases are TGTGCCAGCAGCTTAGGGGGACAAGTTGTGCAGTACTTC.

The V call is TRBV3-1 (or the pseudogene TRBV3-2), the J call TRBJ2-7, with 9 positions matching TRBD1. V lost 0 bases and J lost 9; bases outside the gene matches: 0. The CDR3 contains 12 residues. CDR1 is LGHDT and CDR2 is YNNKEL in the germline V gene (reference sequence). As DNA, the CDR3 is TGTGCCAGCAGCCAAGAGGGACAGGGGCAGTACTTC. Its translation is CASSQEGQGQYF.

V is TRBV9 and J is TRBJ1-1; D is undetermined. The germline V gene has CDR1 SGDLS and CDR2 YYNGEE. Trimming pared 4 bases from V and 0 bases from J, leaving 13 bases between. This CDR3 region has 15 residues. The CDR3 DNA reads as TGTGCCAGCAGCCCTCGGCCAGGATTGAACACTGAAGCTTTCTTT. Protein product: CASSPRPGLNTEAFF.

V and J are TRBV7-3 and TRBJ1-3, with 7 bases matching TRBD1. V gave up 5 bases and J gave up 4 bases; unmatched junction bases: 2. Germline V gene data show CDR1 as SGHTA and CDR2 as FQGTGA. The CDR3 loop spans 13 amino acids. The DNA for the CDR3 is TGTGCCAGCAGCACGGGACAGGGAAACACCATATATTTT. It translates to CASSTGQGNTIYF.

This clone was seen more than once but under ten times. The V and J genes are TRBV4-3 and TRBJ1-2; D is ambiguous. Germline lookup yields CDR1 LGHNA and CDR2 YSLEER. V lost 0 bases and J 3 bases, leaving 14 bases between the germline ends. This CDR3 comprises 16 residues. The DNA of the CDR3 is TGCGCCAGCAGCCAAGATAGGAGGGAAAACTACTATGGCTACACCTTC. Its protein product is CASSQDRRENYYGYTF.

The chain joins TRBV5-1 to TRBJ1-2, with no clear D. There are 13 residues in the CDR3. Trimming pared 0 bases from V and 4 bases from J, leaving 7 bases between. Germline lookup yields CDR1 SGHRS and CDR2 YFSETQ. The CDR3 loop is CASSLESGYGYTF. CDR3 coding DNA: TGCGCCAGCAGCTTGGAGAGTGGCTATGGCTACACCTTC. Using reference TRBV5-1 and TRBJ1-2 for the parts outside the CDR3, the full variable domain is KAGVTQTPRYLIKTRGQQVTLSCSPISGHRSVSWYQQTPGQGLQFLFEYFSETQRNKGNFPGRFSGRQFSNSRSEMNVSTLELGDSALYLCASSLESGYGYTFGSGTRLTVV.

This clone has at least ten counts. The V and J genes are TRBV3-1 (or the pseudogene TRBV3-2) and TRBJ2-2; TRBD2 aligns across 8 bases. J gave up 2 bases and V 4 bases, and 3 bases lay outside the gene matches. Germline lookup yields CDR1 LGHDT and CDR2 YNNKEL (reference sequence). The CDR3 covers 15 residues. The DNA for the CDR3 is TGTGCCAGCAGCCCCACTAGCGGAAACACCGGGGAGCTGTTTTTT. Its protein is CASSPTSGNTGELFF.

The chain recombines TRBV11-3 with TRBJ2-5; tentative D call: TRBD2 (6 bases). CDR3 size: 14 residues. Trimming removed 4 bases from V and 4 bases from J, with 13 bases in between. CDR1 and CDR2 from the germline V gene are SGHNT and YENEEA. The CDR3 sequence is CASSSPQGLETQYF. CDR3 DNA: TGTGCCAGCAGCTCCCCCCAGGGACTAGAGACCCAGTACTTC.

This clone was detected a few times. V usage is TRBV28 and J usage is TRBJ2-5; TRBD2 matches at 7 bases. Germline V CDR1 and CDR2: MDHEN, SYDVKM. Trimming took 6 bases from V and 5 from J; bases not matched to a gene: 21. CDR3 length equals 18 residues. DNA for the CDR3: TGTGCCAGCAGCCCTATGGGACTAAGCGGGCCCATGGGGGAGACCCAGTACTTC. Its protein is CASSPMGLSGPMGETQYF.

This sequence joins TRBV7-2 and TRBJ1-4, with a tentative D call TRBD1 (6 bases). The CDR3 has 14 residues. CDR1 and CDR2 from the germline V gene are SGHTA and FQGNSA. The V end was cut by 2 bases, the J end by 8 bases, with 12 bases between. This CDR3 is CASSLRHGQEKLFF. CDR3 bases: TGTGCCAGCAGCTTACGCCACGGACAGGAAAAACTGTTTTTT.

The chain uses TRBV15 and TRBJ1-2, with TRBD1 identical over 7 bases. The CDR3 sequence is 15 residues long. Germline assignment: CDR1 LNHNV and CDR2 YYDKDF (reference sequence). The ends lost 7 bases at V and 0 bases at J; junction bases unmatched: 8. In DNA form, the CDR3 reads TGTGCCACCAACCGGGACAGATCAGCTAACTATGGCTACACCTTC. Residues: CATNRDRSANYGYTF.

As to this clone: Other DNA sequences in this sample translate to the same CDR3. The chain carries TRBV27 and TRBJ1-5; maybe TRBD1 (5 bases). This CDR3 comprises 13 residues. With 6 bases removed from V and 5 bases from J, the gap between germline ends came to 11 bases. In germline, CDR1 is MNHEY, CDR2 SMNVEV (reference sequence). DNA for the CDR3: TGTGCCAGCAGCCTGCAGGGATATCAGCCCCAGCATTTT. Encoded protein: CASSLQGYQPQHF.

V gene TRBV13 combines with J gene TRBJ2-1; 8 bases map to TRBD1. The CDR3 covers 16 residues. Germline V gene lookup returns CDR1 PRHDT and CDR2 FYEKMQ (reference sequence). V shed 4 bases and J 4 bases; nucleotides not matched to a gene: 9. CDR3 bases: TGTGCCAGCAGCTCCGGCCGACAGGGGCCTTACAATGAGCAGTTCTTC. It is translated as CASSSGRQGPYNEQFF.

The chain is built from TRBV29-1 and TRBJ2-1, with D possibly matching TRBD2 (7 bases). V was shortened by 4 bases and J by 4 bases, with 14 bases between the two germline ends. The CDR3 runs 14 residues. The V gene's germline CDR1 is SQVTM and CDR2 ANQGSEA. CDR3 in amino acids: CSVVGGGNYNEQFF. The CDR3 DNA is TGCAGCGTTGTTGGGGGGGGCAATTACAATGAGCAGTTCTTC.

The rearrangement joins TRBV6-5 to TRBJ1-3; D is unresolved. The CDR3 runs 13 residues. Germline CDR1 reads MNHEY; CDR2 reads SVGAGI. Trimming removed 2 bases from V and 0 bases from J, with 2 bases in between. This chain's CDR3 is CASSYRSGNTIYF. CDR3 coding DNA: TGTGCCAGCAGTTACCGCTCTGGAAACACCATATATTTT.